This T cell receptor beta chain was sequenced for a study of T cell responses to AZD1222 COVID-19 vaccine. General study findings and limits: At baseline, just a handful of AZD1222 recipients tested seropositive.

Germline V lookup: CDR1 SGHRS, CDR2 YFSETQ. The CDR3 has 15 amino acids. V gave up 0 bases and J gave up 7 bases, with 13 bases separating them. Sequencing used immunoSEQ multiplex PCR; TCRdb keeps in-frame clones, though not all of them. The sample lists 170,000 or so clones, roughly 93% occurring once. Turning to this clone: Its antigen is unidentified.

The sample was peripheral blood, taken on day 0 of AZD1222 vaccination. The chain uses TRBV5-1 and TRBJ1-4, with D perhaps matching TRBD1 (6 bases). This receptor was obtained from an adult in good health. As DNA, the CDR3 is TGCGCCAGCAGCTTGGTGGGGGGCCCGGGTGAAAAACTGTTTTTT. It codes for CASSLVGGPGEKLFF.